Shown below are 16 T cell receptor beta chains from a single sample sequenced in a study of yellow fever vaccine responses in identical twins. Each CDR3 protein gets one entry after TCRdb re-called the RT-PCR reads with MiXCR. The sample has 1,500 to 2,000 distinct CDR3 sequences; approximately 88% are singletons. The specimen comprised T cells from blood (PBMCs), unsorted or a sorted subset (not recorded which), sampled before or after yellow fever vaccination (not recorded which). The origin of the receptors is a woman aged 18-29 years who received the yellow fever vaccine.

The rearrangement joins TRBV11-3 to TRBJ1-6; no firm D call. The CDR3 sequence is 13 residues long. Trimming removed 1 base at V and 10 bases at J, with 8 bases between. Germline CDR1 reads SGHNT; CDR2 reads YENEEA. The CDR3 sequence is CASSLGAGSPLHF. CDR3 in DNA: TGTGCCAGCAGCTTAGGGGCGGGATCACCCCTCCACTTT.

CDR3 protein: CAIMLDGELFF. The CDR3 DNA reads TGTGCCATCATGTTGGACGGGGAGCTGTTTTTT. This chain joins TRBV10-3 and TRBJ2-2; no clear D. The V gene lost 7 bases and the J gene lost 7 bases, with 7 bases spanning the gap. The CDR3 covers 11 residues. The germline gives CDR1 ENHRY, CDR2 SYGVKD.

This chain uses TRBV11-2 with TRBJ1-5; unclear D gene. The CDR3 has 15 amino acids. The V end lost 3 bases, the J end lost 9 bases, and 18 bases lay between the germline ends. CDR1 and CDR2 from the germline V gene are SGHAT and FQNNGV. For the CDR3, the DNA is TGTGCCAGCAGCTTCAATCCCGGACTGGGCGGGCCCCAGCATTTT. Protein sequence: CASSFNPGLGGPQHF.

The chain couples TRBV29-1 to TRBJ2-7; D is undetermined. The CDR3 runs 13 residues. V was clipped by 5 bases and J by 0 bases, with 11 bases between them. Germline CDR1 is SQVTM and CDR2 is ANQGSEA. CDR3: CSVQADSSYEQYF. In nucleotides, the CDR3 is TGCAGCGTTCAGGCGGATAGCTCCTACGAGCAGTACTTC.

The CDR3 reads CASSLEVGTTSLQETQYF. The CDR3 DNA is TGTGCCAGCAGCTTAGAGGTGGGGACAACTAGCCTCCAAGAGACCCAGTACTTC. The chain combines TRBV11-1 with TRBJ2-5; D tentatively fits TRBD1 or TRBD2 (6 bases each). Trimming removed 1 base at V and 1 base at J, with 19 bases between. The germline CDR1 and CDR2 sequences are SGHAT and FQDESV (reference sequence). The CDR3 sequence is 18 residues long.

The chain carries TRBV10-3 and TRBJ1-3, with D perhaps matching TRBD1 (5 bases). Deletions cut 4 bases from V and 4 bases from J, with 14 bases between. In germline, CDR1 is ENHRY, CDR2 SYGVKD. The CDR3 runs 15 residues. The CDR3 nucleotides read TGTGCCATCAGTGTTTGGCAGGGCGACGGAAACACCATATATTTT. Translating it yields CAISVWQGDGNTIYF.

The chain couples TRBV5-6 to TRBJ2-5; D perhaps matches TRBD1 (5 bases). This CDR3 has 15 residues. Trimming stripped 0 bases from V and 3 bases from J, with 12 bases between. Germline V lookup: CDR1 SGHDT, CDR2 YYEEEE. The CDR3 coding sequence is TGTGCCAGCAGCTTGGGAGCCAGGGTGAAAGAGACCCAGTACTTC. Its translation: CASSLGARVKETQYF.

The chain is built from TRBV2 and TRBJ2-7; the D gene is possibly TRBD2 (5 bases). There are 11 residues in the CDR3. The V gene's germline CDR1 is SNHLY and CDR2 FYNNEI. V shed 6 bases and J shed 4 bases, with 7 bases lying between them. This CDR3 is CASRDYYEQYF. The CDR3 DNA follows: TGTGCCAGCAGAGACTATTACGAGCAGTACTTC.

The rearrangement joins TRBV2 to TRBJ2-2; D is unclear. Trimming left V 6 bases short and J 5 bases short, with 7 bases between. The CDR3 length is 12 residues. CDR1 is SNHLY, CDR2 FYNNEI, per germline. The CDR3, as DNA: TGTGCCAGCAGGGAACAGACCGGGGAGCTGTTTTTT. The encoded protein is CASREQTGELFF. The complete variable domain, with remaining parts taken from reference TRBV2 and TRBJ2-2, reads EPEVTQTPSHQVTQMGQEVILRCVPISNHLYFYWYRQILGQKVEFLVSFYNNEISEKSEIFDDQFSVERPDGSNFTLKIRSTKLEDSAMYFCASREQTGELFFGEGSRLTVL.

This clonotype was picked up one time. The chain recombines TRBV6-1 with TRBJ1-2; TRBD1 matches at 7 bases. The CDR3 has 14 residues. The V gene end was trimmed by 6 bases and the J gene end by 4 bases; junction bases not matched to a gene: 8. The germline V gene has CDR1 MNHNS and CDR2 SASEGT. The CDR3 is CASSLSGGRYGYTF. As DNA, the CDR3 is TGTGCCAGCAGCCTCTCAGGGGGACGCTATGGCTACACCTTC.

The chain links TRBV7-6 to TRBJ1-2; D unresolved. Germline loops: CDR1 SGHVS, CDR2 FNYEAQ. V was clipped by 1 base and J by 8 bases, with 14 bases between them. CDR3 length: 14 residues. The CDR3 spells CASSLGSILRGYTF. As DNA, the CDR3 is TGTGCCAGCAGCTTAGGGTCGATCCTGAGGGGCTACACCTTC.

The J gene is TRBJ2-1, the V gene TRBV5-1; D is possibly TRBD1 or TRBD2 (5 bases each). The CDR3 covers 16 residues. The V gene's germline CDR1 is SGHRS and CDR2 YFSETQ. With 6 bases removed from V and 8 bases from J, the gap between germline ends came to 24 bases. This CDR3 is CASTSERGAQGDEQFF. CDR3 coding DNA: TGCGCCAGCACCTCCGAGAGGGGCGCGCAAGGGGATGAGCAGTTCTTC.

The chain links TRBV2 to TRBJ1-1, with TRBD1 matching over 7 bases. The length of the CDR3 is 15 residues. V shed 7 bases and J 2 bases; nucleotides not matched to a gene: 10. The germline V gene encodes CDR1 SNHLY and CDR2 FYNNEI. The CDR3 loop reads CASNPTGRVNTEAFF. Here the CDR3 DNA reads TGTGCCAGCAATCCGACAGGGAGGGTTAACACTGAAGCTTTCTTT.

CDR3 loop: CASSLRTSGSIDEQYF. The DNA of the CDR3 is TGTGCCAGCAGCTTACGGACTAGCGGGAGTATCGACGAGCAGTACTTC. The chain employs TRBV11-2 and TRBJ2-7, with 13 bases that match TRBD2. The germline V gene encodes CDR1 SGHAT and CDR2 FQNNGV. Losses at the gene ends were 2 bases for V and 5 bases for J; bases not matched to a gene: 6. The CDR3 extends over 16 amino acids.

This chain connects TRBV13 to TRBJ2-3, with D perhaps TRBD2 (6 bases). The CDR3 has 14 amino acids. V was pared by 3 bases and J by 0 bases, with 7 bases between. The germline V gene has CDR1 PRHDT and CDR2 FYEKMQ (reference sequence). The CDR3 nucleotides read TGTGCCAGCAGCTTGGAGGGGAGCACAGATACGCAGTATTTT. This codes for CASSLEGSTDTQYF.

In DNA, the CDR3 is TGTGCCAGCAGCTCCCCTGGTGGGGTCGGGATCCAGTACTTC. Protein sequence: CASSSPGGVGIQYF. The chain carries TRBV11-2 and TRBJ2-5; maybe TRBD2 (5 bases). Germline CDR1 and CDR2: SGHAT and FQNNGV. The CDR3 extends over 14 amino acids. V was clipped by 4 bases and J by 10 bases, with 19 bases between them.